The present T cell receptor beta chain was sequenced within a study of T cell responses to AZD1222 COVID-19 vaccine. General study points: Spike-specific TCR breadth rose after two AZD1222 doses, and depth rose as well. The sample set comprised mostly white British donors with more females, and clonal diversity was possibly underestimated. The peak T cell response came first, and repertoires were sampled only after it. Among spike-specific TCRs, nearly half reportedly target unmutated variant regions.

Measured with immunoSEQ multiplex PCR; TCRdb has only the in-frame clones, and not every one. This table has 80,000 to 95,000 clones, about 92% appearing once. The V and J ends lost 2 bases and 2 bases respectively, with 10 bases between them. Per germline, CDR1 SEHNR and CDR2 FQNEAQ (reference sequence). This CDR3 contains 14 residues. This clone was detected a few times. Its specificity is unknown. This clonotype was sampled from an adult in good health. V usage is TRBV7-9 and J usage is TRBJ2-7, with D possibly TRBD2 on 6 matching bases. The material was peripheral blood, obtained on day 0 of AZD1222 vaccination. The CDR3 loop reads CASSLTGSAYEQYF. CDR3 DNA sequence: TGTGCCAGCAGCTTAACCGGGAGTGCCTACGAGCAGTACTTC. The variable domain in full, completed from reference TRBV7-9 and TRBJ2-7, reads DTGVSQNPRHKITKRGQNVTFRCDPISEHNRLYWYRQTLGQGPEFLTYFQNEAQLEKSRLLSDRFSAERPKGSFSTLEIQRTEQGDSAMYLCASSLTGSAYEQYFGPGTRLTVT.